This TCR beta chain was captured by sequencing in a study of T-cell reconstitution after alpha-beta-depleted transplantation in children. Using unique molecular identifiers, the investigators prepared the TCRbeta library. TCRdb re-analysed the PCR reads in MiXCR, keeping a single row per CDR3 protein. The table has just over 70,000 distinct CDR3 sequences, about 7% seen once. Germline-derived CDR1 and CDR2 are SGDLS and YYNGEE. The CDR3 runs to 14 residues. Trimming pared 4 bases from V and 1 base from J, leaving 11 bases between. This clonotype showed up many times. V usage is TRBV9 and J usage is TRBJ1-2; no reliable D call. The sequence was obtained from a human donor who donated a stem cell graft to a child with acute lymphoblastic leukemia. This specimen was PBMCs from the stem cell graft donor, taken from the stem cell graft. CDR3 coding DNA: TGTGCCAGCAGCCCGCTGACTAATAACTATGGCTACACCTTC. Translating it yields CASSPLTNNYGYTF.